This is a list of T cell receptor beta chains from one sample in a study of blood T cell repertoires in COVID-19. The table came from immunoSEQ multiplex PCR; TCRdb's copy has only in-frame clones and leaves some out. In the table there are 200,000 to 300,000 clones, about 83% of which are singletons. The sequenced material came from peripheral blood. All receptors come from a man aged 50-59 years with acute or convalescent COVID-19. Both conserved end residues are part of each CDR3. The D gene is left open where the match is weak. Only some rows state a clone size, as once, few, many or a class for expanded clones.

j_gene | abundance | d_gene | v_gene | CDR3aa | CDR3nt
TRBJ1-5 | - | - | TRBV27 | CASSLRTGNQPQHF | TGTGCCAGCAGTTTACGCACAGGCAATCAGCCCCAGCATTTT
TRBJ2-7 | - | - | TRBV6-2/TRBV6-3 | CASSTPAYEQYF | TGTGCCAGCAGCACACCCGCCTACGAGCAGTACTTC
TRBJ2-2 | - | - | TRBV7-5 | CARSPIPGQCTGELFF | TGTGCCAGAAGCCCGATTCCGGGACAATGCACCGGGGAGCTGTTTTTT
TRBJ1-2 | few | TRBD1 | TRBV6-5 | CASRTGTDIGYTF | TGTGCCAGCAGAACCGGGACAGATATTGGCTACACCTTC
TRBJ2-7 | - | TRBD2 | TRBV5-1 | CASSAPGLAGAPYHEQYF | TGCGCCAGCAGCGCCCCGGGACTAGCGGGAGCGCCCTACCACGAGCAGTACTTC
TRBJ1-4 | - | - | TRBV2 | CASSDDTPGSEKLFF | TGTGCCAGCAGTGACGATACACCGGGGAGTGAAAAACTGTTTTTT
TRBJ1-1 | - | - | TRBV7-9 | CASSPGHLNTEAFF | TGTGCCAGCAGCCCGGGACACCTGAACACTGAAGCTTTCTTT
TRBJ1-2 | - | - | TRBV5-4 | CASSLGGGNGYTF | TGTGCCAGCAGCTTGGGTGGAGGGAATGGCTACACCTTC
TRBJ1-2 | - | TRBD1 | TRBV24-1 | CATRPSGQGNYGYTF | TGTGCCACCAGGCCGTCGGGACAGGGTAACTATGGCTACACCTTC
TRBJ1-2 | - | - | TRBV19 | CASSIGGGGYTF | TGTGCCAGTAGTATCGGGGGAGGCGGCTACACCTTC
TRBJ1-5 | once | - | TRBV12-5 | CASGVANQPQHF | TGTGCTAGTGGAGTAGCCAATCAGCCCCAGCATTTT
TRBJ1-1 | few | - | TRBV4-1 | CASSQVREATEAFF | TGCGCCAGCAGCCAAGTCAGGGAGGCCACTGAAGCTTTCTTT
TRBJ1-5 | - | - | TRBV4-2 | CASSQDQGPWTSSNQPQHF | TGTGCCAGCAGCCAAGATCAAGGTCCCTGGACATCTAGCAATCAGCCCCAGCATTTT
TRBJ1-6 | - | TRBD1 | TRBV6-5 | CASRVNRGRESTLHF | TGTGCCAGCAGAGTAAACAGGGGGCGCGAATCCACCCTCCACTTT
TRBJ2-7 | - | - | TRBV6-2/TRBV6-3 | CASSYGLAQAYEQYF | TGTGCCAGCAGTTACGGGCTAGCGCAAGCCTACGAGCAGTACTTC
TRBJ1-6 | - | - | TRBV20-1 | CSAGGGSPLHF | TGCAGTGCTGGGGGGGGCTCACCCCTCCACTTT
TRBJ2-1 | - | - | TRBV27 | CASSFGGGLNEQFF | TGTGCCAGCAGTTTCGGTGGGGGGTTGAATGAGCAGTTCTTC
TRBJ2-1 | many | - | TRBV5-6 | CASSLGGRENEQFF | TGTGCCAGCAGCTTAGGGGGTCGTGAGAATGAGCAGTTCTTC
TRBJ1-1 | - | - | TRBV28 | CAIKPGYGTEAFF | TGTGCCATTAAGCCGGGGTATGGCACTGAAGCTTTCTTT
TRBJ1-2 | - | TRBD1 | TRBV6-5 | CASSHRDRVGYGYTF | TGTGCCAGCAGCCACCGGGACAGGGTTGGATATGGCTACACCTTC
TRBJ1-2 | - | - | TRBV4-1 | CASSQDASLAGYTF | TGCGCCAGCAGCCAAGATGCCTCGTTGGCTGGCTACACCTTC
TRBJ2-3 | - | TRBD2 | TRBV7-8 | CASSWTSGHTDTQYF | TGTGCCAGCAGCTGGACTAGCGGACACACAGATACGCAGTATTTT
TRBJ2-7 | - | TRBD1 | TRBV7-6 | CASSLLTGTVNYEQYF | TGTGCCAGCAGCTTATTAACGGGGACAGTGAACTACGAGCAGTACTTC
TRBJ1-6 | few | - | TRBV2 | CASSPLRNSPLHF | TGTGCCAGCAGCCCTCTACGTAATTCACCCCTCCACTTT
TRBJ1-1 | - | - | TRBV7-9 | CASSLDGGTEAFF | TGTGCCAGCAGCTTAGATGGGGGGACTGAAGCTTTCTTT
TRBJ2-7 | - | TRBD1 | TRBV28 | CASLGQGVSKVEQYF | TGTGCCAGTTTGGGACAGGGGGTCTCGAAGGTCGAGCAGTACTTC
TRBJ1-1 | - | - | TRBV5-1 | CASSPSGVAEAFF | TGCGCCAGCAGCCCTAGCGGGGTCGCTGAAGCTTTCTTT
TRBJ2-1 | - | TRBD2 | TRBV9 | CASSDSSGIYNEQFF | TGTGCCAGCAGCGACTCTAGCGGGATATACAATGAGCAGTTCTTC
TRBJ2-3 | - | TRBD2 | TRBV30 | CAWREAGGVDTQYF | TGTGCCTGGAGAGAAGCGGGAGGGGTAGATACGCAGTATTTT
TRBJ2-7 | - | - | TRBV2 | CASIPKRIEGYEQYF | TGTGCCAGCATCCCCAAGCGGATTGAGGGCTACGAGCAGTACTTC
TRBJ2-1 | - | TRBD2 | TRBV11-3 | CASSTYKRGTYNEQFF | TGTGCCAGCAGCACTTATAAGCGGGGAACCTACAATGAGCAGTTCTTC
TRBJ1-2 | - | - | TRBV4-1 | CASSESGARGHGYTF | TGCGCCAGCAGCGAATCAGGGGCTAGGGGCCATGGCTACACCTTC
TRBJ2-7 | - | TRBD1 | TRBV27 | CASSFTGVEQYF | TGTGCCAGCAGTTTTACAGGGGTCGAGCAGTACTTC
TRBJ2-7 | - | - | TRBV6-5 | CASSYHAVYEQYF | TGTGCCAGCAGTTACCACGCAGTCTACGAGCAGTACTTC
TRBJ1-1 | - | TRBD1 | TRBV19 | CASSRTGEGDTEAFF | TGTGCCAGTAGCCGGACAGGGGAGGGGGACACTGAAGCTTTCTTT
TRBJ1-4 | few | TRBD1 | TRBV6-1 | CASSEFRQGDNEKLFF | TGTGCCAGCAGTGAATTCCGGCAGGGGGATAATGAAAAACTGTTTTTT
TRBJ2-3 | - | - | TRBV4-2 | CASSSPGGASTDTQYF | TGTGCCAGCAGCTCTCCCGGCGGGGCTAGCACAGATACGCAGTATTTT
TRBJ2-7 | - | - | TRBV18 | CASSPPTRGETYEQYF | TGTGCCAGCTCACCACCGACCAGGGGGGAAACCTACGAGCAGTACTTC
TRBJ1-2 | - | - | TRBV18 | CASSPTTDGGGNYGYTF | TGTGCCAGCTCACCTACTACGGACGGCGGAGGGAACTATGGCTACACCTTC
TRBJ2-3 | - | TRBD1 | TRBV9 | CASKGQGTDTQYF | TGTGCCAGCAAGGGACAGGGCACAGATACGCAGTATTTT
TRBJ2-1 | - | TRBD2 | TRBV9 | CASSLGTSGGSYNEQFF | TGTGCCAGCAGCCTGGGGACTAGCGGGGGGAGCTACAATGAGCAGTTCTTC
TRBJ1-1 | - | - | TRBV6-5 | CASSSQGKVF | TGTGCCAGCAGTTCGCAGGGGAAAGTCTTT
TRBJ1-2 | - | - | TRBV6-5 | CASSSDRSGYTF | TGTGCCAGCAGCTCTGACAGATCTGGCTACACCTTC
TRBJ1-1 | - | - | TRBV11-2 | CASSQPFRGMATEAFF | TGTGCCAGCAGTCAACCCTTCAGGGGAATGGCCACTGAAGCTTTCTTT
TRBJ2-7 | few | TRBD2 | TRBV7-2 | CASSFQGGTPYEQYF | TGTGCCAGCAGCTTTCAGGGAGGGACGCCCTACGAGCAGTACTTC
TRBJ1-1 | - | - | TRBV11-2 | CASSLNSGERRTEAFF | TGTGCCAGCAGCTTAAATTCTGGGGAGAGGAGGACTGAAGCTTTCTTT
TRBJ2-7 | - | TRBD1 | TRBV4-1 | CASSQEGQAFSSYEQYF | TGCGCCAGCAGCCAAGAGGGACAGGCCTTCAGCTCCTACGAGCAGTACTTC
TRBJ1-6 | - | - | TRBV6-6 | CASSGTGKGGDSPLHF | TGTGCCAGCAGCGGGACCGGGAAGGGAGGGGATTCACCCCTCCACTTT
TRBJ1-1 | - | TRBD1 | TRBV13 | CASSLGGQGRQTEAFF | TGTGCCAGCAGCTTAGGGGGACAGGGGAGACAAACTGAAGCTTTCTTT
TRBJ1-6 | - | TRBD1 | TRBV7-3 | CASSLTGTGDSPLHF | TGTGCCAGCAGCTTAACGGGGACAGGGGATTCACCCCTCCACTTT
TRBJ1-4 | - | TRBD1 | TRBV9 | CASSEGQGRTNEKLFF | TGTGCCAGCAGCGAGGGACAGGGGAGAACTAATGAAAAACTGTTTTTT
TRBJ2-2 | - | TRBD1 | TRBV27 | CASSQHRGTNTGELFF | TGTGCCAGCAGTCAGCACAGGGGTACGAACACCGGGGAGCTGTTTTTT
TRBJ1-3 | - | TRBD1 | TRBV5-1 | CASSPWTGGNTIYF | TGCGCCAGCAGCCCTTGGACAGGTGGAAACACCATATATTTT
TRBJ2-3 | - | - | TRBV3-1/TRBV3-2 | CASSPGRSGSDTQYF | TGTGCCAGCAGCCCCGGTCGATCCGGTTCAGATACGCAGTATTTT
TRBJ2-1 | - | - | TRBV6-2/TRBV6-3 | CASSYRRDNEQFF | TGTGCCAGCAGTTACAGGAGGGACAATGAGCAGTTCTTC
TRBJ1-2 | - | TRBD1 | TRBV7-2 | CASSLTGTVYGYTF | TGTGCCAGCAGCCTCACCGGGACAGTCTATGGCTACACCTTC
TRBJ2-5 | - | - | TRBV28 | CASSPMTSSGETQYF | TGTGCCAGCAGTCCAATGACGTCCTCGGGGGAGACCCAGTACTTC
TRBJ1-2 | - | TRBD1 | TRBV2 | CASRPNRDREKWGYTF | TGTGCCAGCAGGCCAAACCGGGACAGGGAGAAGTGGGGCTACACCTTC
TRBJ1-2 | - | - | TRBV6-5 | CASSPRVGAGSF | -
TRBJ2-1 | - | - | TRBV20-1 | CSASGGQGKGNEQFF | TGCAGTGCTAGTGGCGGGCAGGGGAAAGGCAATGAGCAGTTCTTC